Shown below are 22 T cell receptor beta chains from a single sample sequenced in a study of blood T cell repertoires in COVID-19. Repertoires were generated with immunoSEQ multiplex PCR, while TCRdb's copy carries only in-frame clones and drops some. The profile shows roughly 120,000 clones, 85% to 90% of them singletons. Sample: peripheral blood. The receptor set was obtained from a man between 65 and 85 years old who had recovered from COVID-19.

This CDR3 reads CASSRQGQGRAGELFF. In nucleotides, the CDR3 is TGTGCCAGCAGCCGTCAGGGGCAGGGGAGGGCCGGGGAGCTGTTTTTT. This chain joins TRBV3-1 (or the pseudogene TRBV3-2) and TRBJ2-2; a possible D gene is TRBD2 (7 bases). Per the germline V gene, CDR1 is LGHDT and CDR2 is YNNKEL (reference sequence). The V and J ends lost 4 bases and 6 bases respectively, with 18 bases between them. The CDR3 covers 16 residues.

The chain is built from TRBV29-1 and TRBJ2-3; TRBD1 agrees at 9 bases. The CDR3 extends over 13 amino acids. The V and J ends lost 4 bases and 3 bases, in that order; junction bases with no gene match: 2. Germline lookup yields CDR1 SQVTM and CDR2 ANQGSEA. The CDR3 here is CSVGGQGTDTQYF. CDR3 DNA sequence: TGCAGCGTTGGGGGACAGGGTACAGATACGCAGTATTTT.

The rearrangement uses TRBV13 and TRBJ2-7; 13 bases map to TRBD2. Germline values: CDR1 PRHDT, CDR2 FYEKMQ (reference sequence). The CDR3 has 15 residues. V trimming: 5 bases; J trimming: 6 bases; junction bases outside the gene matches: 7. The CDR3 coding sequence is TGTGCCAGCAGCCCGGGGACTAGCGGGATGGGCGAGCAGTACTTC. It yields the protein CASSPGTSGMGEQYF.

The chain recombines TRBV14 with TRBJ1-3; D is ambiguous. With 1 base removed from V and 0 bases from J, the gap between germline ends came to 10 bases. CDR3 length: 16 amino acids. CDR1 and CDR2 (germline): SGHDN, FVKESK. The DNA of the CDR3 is TGTGCCAGCAGCCAAGTAGAGGTACCCTCTGGAAACACCATATATTTT. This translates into CASSQVEVPSGNTIYF.

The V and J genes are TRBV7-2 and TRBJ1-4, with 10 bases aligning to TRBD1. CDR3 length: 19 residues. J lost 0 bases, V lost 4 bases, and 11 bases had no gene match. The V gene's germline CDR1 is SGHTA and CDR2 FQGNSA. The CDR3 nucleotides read TGTGCCAGCAGCTCCCTCCGGACAGGGGGTCCCTCAACTAATGAAAAACTGTTTTTT. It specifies CASSSLRTGGPSTNEKLFF.

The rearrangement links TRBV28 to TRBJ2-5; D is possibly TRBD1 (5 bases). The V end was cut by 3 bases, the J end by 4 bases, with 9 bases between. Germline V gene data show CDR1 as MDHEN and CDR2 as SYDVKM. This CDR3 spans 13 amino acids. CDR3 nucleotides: TGTGCCAGCAGTTTCAGGGATCGAGAGACCCAGTACTTC. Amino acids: CASSFRDRETQYF.

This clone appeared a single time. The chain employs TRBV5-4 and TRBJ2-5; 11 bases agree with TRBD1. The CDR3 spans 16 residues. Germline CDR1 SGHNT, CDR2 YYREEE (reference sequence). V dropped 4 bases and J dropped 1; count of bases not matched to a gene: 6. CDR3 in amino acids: CASSPRTGGSQETQYF. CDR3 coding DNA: TGTGCCAGCAGCCCCAGGACAGGGGGCTCCCAAGAGACCCAGTACTTC.

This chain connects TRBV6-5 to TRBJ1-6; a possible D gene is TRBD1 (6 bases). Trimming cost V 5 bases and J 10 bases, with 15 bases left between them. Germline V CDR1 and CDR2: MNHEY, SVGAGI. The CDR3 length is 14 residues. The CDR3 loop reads CASSPGLGGSPLHF. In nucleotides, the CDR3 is TGTGCCAGCAGTCCCGGGTTAGGGGGATCACCCCTCCACTTT.

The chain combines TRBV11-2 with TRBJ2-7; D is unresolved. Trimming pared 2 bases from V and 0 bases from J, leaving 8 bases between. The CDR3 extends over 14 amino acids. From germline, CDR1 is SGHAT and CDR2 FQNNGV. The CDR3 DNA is TGTGCCAGCAGCTTACAGGTTAGCTCCTACGAGCAGTACTTC. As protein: CASSLQVSSYEQYF.

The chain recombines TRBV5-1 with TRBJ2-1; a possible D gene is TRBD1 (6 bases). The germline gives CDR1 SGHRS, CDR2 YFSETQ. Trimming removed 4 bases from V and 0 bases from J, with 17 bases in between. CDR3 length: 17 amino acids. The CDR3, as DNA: TGCGCCAGCAGCGAACCTTCCAGGGGCGGCTCCTACAATGAGCAGTTCTTC. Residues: CASSEPSRGGSYNEQFF.

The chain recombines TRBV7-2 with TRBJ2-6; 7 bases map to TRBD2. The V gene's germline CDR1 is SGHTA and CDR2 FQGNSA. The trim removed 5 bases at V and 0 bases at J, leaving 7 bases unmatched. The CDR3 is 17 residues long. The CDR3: CASSLRDYSSGANVLTF. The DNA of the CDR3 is TGTGCCAGCAGCCTTCGGGACTATAGCTCTGGGGCCAACGTCCTGACTTTC.

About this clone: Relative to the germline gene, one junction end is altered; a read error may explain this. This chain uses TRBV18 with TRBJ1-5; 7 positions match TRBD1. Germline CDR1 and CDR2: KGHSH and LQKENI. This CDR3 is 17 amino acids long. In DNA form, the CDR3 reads TGTGCCAGCTCACTAGGGCCAGGGGGATATAGCAATCAGTCCCAGCATTTT. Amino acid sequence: CASSLGPGGYSNQSQHF.

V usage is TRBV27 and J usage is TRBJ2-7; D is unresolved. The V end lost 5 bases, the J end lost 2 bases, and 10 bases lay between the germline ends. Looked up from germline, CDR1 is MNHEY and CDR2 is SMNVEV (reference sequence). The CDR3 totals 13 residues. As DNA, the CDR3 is TGTGCCAGCAGTCCCGCGGCTCCCTACGAGCAGTACTTC. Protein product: CASSPAAPYEQYF.

The chain's CDR3 is CASSQSALAGSYNEQFF. CDR3 DNA sequence: TGCGCCAGCAGTCAATCGGCACTAGCGGGAAGTTACAATGAGCAGTTCTTC. The chain is built from TRBV23-1 and TRBJ2-1, with 10 bases lining up with TRBD2. TRBV23-1 is an ORF, with its function uncertain. J lost 4 bases, V lost 0 bases, and 6 bases had no gene match. This CDR3 spans 17 amino acids.

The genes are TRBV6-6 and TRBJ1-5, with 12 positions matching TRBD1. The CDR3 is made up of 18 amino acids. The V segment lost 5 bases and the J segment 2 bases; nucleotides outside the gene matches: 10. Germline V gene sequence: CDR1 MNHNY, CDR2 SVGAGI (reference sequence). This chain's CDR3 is CASSPGQGATGGNQPQHF. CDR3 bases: TGTGCCAGCAGTCCGGGACAGGGGGCTACCGGCGGCAATCAGCCCCAGCATTTT.

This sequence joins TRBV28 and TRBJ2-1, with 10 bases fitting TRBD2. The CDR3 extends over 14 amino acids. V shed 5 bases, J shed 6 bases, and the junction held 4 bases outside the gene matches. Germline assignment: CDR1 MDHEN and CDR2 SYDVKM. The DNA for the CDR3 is TGTGCCAGCAGTAGCGGGGGGGCAGTCAATGAGCAGTTCTTC. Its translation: CASSSGGAVNEQFF.

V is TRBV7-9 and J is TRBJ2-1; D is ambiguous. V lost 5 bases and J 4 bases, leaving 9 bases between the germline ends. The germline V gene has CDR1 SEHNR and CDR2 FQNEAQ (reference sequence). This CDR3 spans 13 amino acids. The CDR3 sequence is CASSPAVYNEQFF. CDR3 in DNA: TGTGCCAGCAGCCCCGCGGTGTACAATGAGCAGTTCTTC.

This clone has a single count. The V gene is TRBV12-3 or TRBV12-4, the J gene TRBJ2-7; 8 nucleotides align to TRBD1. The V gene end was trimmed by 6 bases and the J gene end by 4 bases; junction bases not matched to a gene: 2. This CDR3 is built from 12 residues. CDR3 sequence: CASSRTGYEQYF. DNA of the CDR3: TGTGCCAGCAGCCGGACAGGGTACGAGCAGTACTTC.

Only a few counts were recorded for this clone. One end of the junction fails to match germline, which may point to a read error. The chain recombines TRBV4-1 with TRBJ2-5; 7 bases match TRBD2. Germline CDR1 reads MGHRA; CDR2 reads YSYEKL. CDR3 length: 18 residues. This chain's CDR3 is CASSQGRLALRTQGTQYF. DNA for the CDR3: TGCGCCAGCAGCCAAGGGAGACTAGCCCTTAGAACGCAAGGGACCCAGTACTTC.

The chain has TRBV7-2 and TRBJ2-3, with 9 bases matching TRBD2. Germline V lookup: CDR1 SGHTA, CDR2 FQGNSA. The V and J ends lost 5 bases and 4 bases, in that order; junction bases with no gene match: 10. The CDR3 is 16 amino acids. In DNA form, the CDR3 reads TGTGCCAGCAGCCGGCAAGGCGGGAGGGCCGCAGATACGCAGTATTTT. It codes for CASSRQGGRAADTQYF. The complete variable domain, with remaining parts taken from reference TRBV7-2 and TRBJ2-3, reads GAGVSQSPSNKVTEKGKDVELRCDPISGHTALYWYRQSLGQGLEFLIYFQGNSAPDKSGLPSDRFSAERTGGSVSTLTIQRTQQEDSAVYLCASSRQGGRAADTQYFGPGTRLTVL.

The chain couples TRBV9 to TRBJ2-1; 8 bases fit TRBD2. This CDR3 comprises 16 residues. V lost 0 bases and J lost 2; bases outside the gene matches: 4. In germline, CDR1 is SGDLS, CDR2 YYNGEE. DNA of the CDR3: TGTGCCAGCAGCGTAGCGAATAGCGGGGCCTACAATGAGCAGTTCTTC. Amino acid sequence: CASSVANSGAYNEQFF.

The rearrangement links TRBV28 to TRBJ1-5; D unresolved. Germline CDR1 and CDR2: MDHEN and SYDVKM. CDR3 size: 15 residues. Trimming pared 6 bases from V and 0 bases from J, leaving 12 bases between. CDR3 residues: CASRTGGYSNQPQHF. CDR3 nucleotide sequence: TGTGCCAGCAGGACCGGCGGATATAGCAATCAGCCCCAGCATTTT. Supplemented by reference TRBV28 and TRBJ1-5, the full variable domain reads DVKVTQSSRYLVKRTGEKVFLECVQDMDHENMFWYRQDPGLGLRLIYFSYDVKMKEKGDIPEGYSVSREKKERFSLILESASTNQTSMYLCASRTGGYSNQPQHFGDGTRLSIL.